This is a list of T cell receptor beta chains from one sample in a study of graft-versus-host responses after intestinal transplantation. Method: immunoSEQ multiplex PCR; TCRdb's copy keeps in-frame clones and lacks some. Found here are 75,000 to 95,000 clones, more than 85% of them singletons; the top ten hold 0.35%. Their target antigens are unknown. The sequences come from unstimulated CD4+ T cells sorted from spleen or lymph node cells, collected before transplant. The receptor set was obtained from a human donor who was the organ donor for an intestinal transplant. Both conserved end residues are part of each CDR3. The order of the fields is CDR3 DNA, CDR3 protein, D gene, clone size, J gene, V gene. D genes are given only for firm matches. Rows give clone size only sometimes, using once, few, many, or a class for an expanded clone.

TGTGCCAGCAGCTTGTACAGACAGGGGGACACAGATACGCAGTATTTT CASSLYRQGDTDTQYF TRBD1 NA TRBJ2-3 TRBV5-6
TGTGCCAGCTCATCGGATGACGGGAGGGTTGTCTATGGCTACACCTTC CASSSDDGRVVYGYTF NA NA TRBJ1-2 TRBV18
TGTGCCAGCAGCTTATACGGAGATACGCAGTATTTT CASSLYGDTQYF NA NA TRBJ2-3 TRBV7-2
TGCAGTCCAGGGGGTACTGAAGCTTTCTTT CSPGGTEAFF TRBD1 NA TRBJ1-1 TRBV20-1
TGTGCCAGCAGCCAAGAGGCCACAGATACGCAGTATTTT CASSQEATDTQYF NA NA TRBJ2-3 TRBV4-2
TGTGCCAGCAGTTTATCGGGACTAGCGGTAGAGACCCAGTACTTC CASSLSGLAVETQYF TRBD2 NA TRBJ2-5 TRBV28
TGCGCCAGCAGCCAAGACGAAACAGCGGGAAAAGATACGCAGTATTTT CASSQDETAGKDTQYF TRBD2 NA TRBJ2-3 TRBV4-3
TGTGCCAGCACCGGCGGGAACAGTCCTAATTACGAGCAGTACTTC CASTGGNSPNYEQYF NA NA TRBJ2-7 TRBV6-5
TGTGCCAGCGCTTCTGCTCAGTACTCTGGGGCCAACGTCCTGACTTTC CASASAQYSGANVLTF NA NA TRBJ2-6 TRBV28
TGTGCCAGTCAGGGGAGGGGAGATAATGGCTACACCTTC CASQGRGDNGYTF NA NA TRBJ1-2 TRBV28
TGTGCCAGCAGTGATCAACAGGTCCGTAACTACGAGCAGTACTTC CASSDQQVRNYEQYF NA NA TRBJ2-7 TRBV2
TGTGCCTGGAGTCCCAACCTAGGCACTGAGCAGTTCTTC CAWSPNLGTEQFF NA NA TRBJ2-1 TRBV30
TGTGCCAGCAGCTCAAACGCCCAGGAGACCCAGTACTTC CASSSNAQETQYF NA NA TRBJ2-5 TRBV11-3
TGTGCCAGCAGCTTCAGGAATGCGGGAGAGGCCGGGGAGCTGTTTTTT CASSFRNAGEAGELFF TRBD2 NA TRBJ2-2 TRBV11-3
TGTGCCAGCAGTTTAATCGGGGAGACCCAGTACTTC CASSLIGETQYF NA NA TRBJ2-5 TRBV28
TGTGCCAGCAGATACGTGCCGAGAGACGGGGAGCTGTTTTTT CASRYVPRDGELFF NA NA TRBJ2-2 TRBV6-1
TGTGCCAGCTCACTTCTTCCTTTAATAGACGGACAGGTCGGCTATGGCTACACCTTC CASSLLPLIDGQVGYGYTF TRBD1 NA TRBJ1-2 TRBV18
TGTGCCAGTAGTACCTCTATGGCTACGGGAGAGACCCAGTACTTC CASSTSMATGETQYF NA NA TRBJ2-5 TRBV19
TGTGCCAGCAGCCACAATCCAATAAGGGACAGGGGGCTCTATGGCTACACCTTC CASSHNPIRDRGLYGYTF TRBD1 NA TRBJ1-2 TRBV16
TGTGCCAGCAGCTTGGTTGCTAGGGGTGAGACCCAGTACTTC CASSLVARGETQYF NA NA TRBJ2-5 TRBV5-4
TGTGCCAGCTCACCTCCGGGAGTAAACTCCTACGAGCAGTACTTC CASSPPGVNSYEQYF NA NA TRBJ2-7 TRBV18
TGTGCCAGCGGGAAACGGGAGAGCAATGAGCAGTTCTTC CASGKRESNEQFF NA NA TRBJ2-1 TRBV7-9
TGTGCCAGCAGCTTTTGGTCTAGCGGGAGAGGTGCCGCGGGCGAGCAGTACTTC CASSFWSSGRGAAGEQYF TRBD2 once TRBJ2-7 TRBV5-6
TGTGCCAGCAGCTCAGAGGTGGCAGATGCCTCCTACGAGCAGTACTTC CASSSEVADASYEQYF NA NA TRBJ2-7 TRBV11-2
TGTGCCAGCAGCTTCCCTAGAGAACCCTACGAGCAGTACTTC CASSFPREPYEQYF NA once TRBJ2-7 TRBV7-2
TGTGCCAGCACACAGGACAGGGGTTACGAGCAGTACTTC CASTQDRGYEQYF TRBD1 once TRBJ2-7 TRBV2
TGTGCCAGCAGTGGTGTCAGGGGAAACACTGAAGCTTTCTTT CASSGVRGNTEAFF NA NA TRBJ1-1 TRBV6-1
TGCAGTGCGAGGGTGGTGGATGAGCAGTTCTTC CSARVVDEQFF NA once TRBJ2-1 TRBV20-1
TGTGCCAGCAGCCCACTCCGACTAGCTCGGGAGACCCAGTACTTC CASSPLRLARETQYF TRBD2 NA TRBJ2-5 TRBV13
TGTGCCAGCAGCCAAGATAAGCAGATGGGAGGGGAGGGCTATGGCTACACCTTC CASSQDKQMGGEGYGYTF NA NA TRBJ1-2 TRBV4-2
TGTGCCAGCAGCCAAGCGGATCGTCAGGCGTCCTACGAGCAGTACTTC CASSQADRQASYEQYF NA few TRBJ2-7 TRBV4-2
TGTGCCATCTCTTTTACCGGGAACAACACTGAAGCTTTCTTT CAISFTGNNTEAFF NA NA TRBJ1-1 TRBV10-3
TGCGCCAGCAGTGAGTCGACAGACAATGAGCAGTTCTTC CASSESTDNEQFF NA NA TRBJ2-1 TRBV10-1
TGTGCCAGCAGGGCAACAGGGCCATTCTTCTTC CASRATGPFFF NA few TRBJ2-1 TRBV2
TGCGCCAGCAGCCTAAACGACAGGGGGCGTAGTGGAAGTTACGAGCAGTACTTC CASSLNDRGRSGSYEQYF TRBD1 once TRBJ2-7 TRBV4-1
TGTGCCAGCAGCCTCGAGAGGCGCATTGAGCAGTTCTTC CASSLERRIEQFF NA NA TRBJ2-1 TRBV11-1
TGTGCCAGCAGTTTCAGGGAACTAAAAAATCAGCCCCAGCATTTT CASSFRELKNQPQHF NA NA TRBJ1-5 TRBV28
TGTGCCAGCAGCTTGGAGCTAGCGTCCACAGATACGCAGTATTTT CASSLELASTDTQYF NA NA TRBJ2-3 TRBV5-6
TGTGCCAGCATGGGCTATCGCACAGATACGCAGTATTTT CASMGYRTDTQYF NA few TRBJ2-3 TRBV5-6
TGTGCCAGCAGCTCCACGTCCGGCTCCTACAATGAGCAGTTCTTC CASSSTSGSYNEQFF NA NA TRBJ2-1 TRBV7-9
TGTGCCAGCAGATTGGGACTAGCGGGGGGTGGGACCCAGTACTTC CASRLGLAGGGTQYF TRBD2 NA TRBJ2-5 TRBV2
TGTGCCAGCTCACCCTACGACAGGTCCAACGAGCAGTACTTC CASSPYDRSNEQYF NA NA TRBJ2-7 TRBV18
TGCGCCAGCAGCCGGTCAACCCCGGGACAGGGGTACGAGCAGTACTTC CASSRSTPGQGYEQYF TRBD1 NA TRBJ2-7 TRBV5-1
TGTGCCAGCAGTTCCAGAAACACCGGGGAGCTGTTTTTT CASSSRNTGELFF NA NA TRBJ2-2 TRBV2
TGTGCCTGGAGTGTATTAGGGCGCGGGGGGCTGTTTTTT CAWSVLGRGGLFF NA NA TRBJ1-4 TRBV30
TGTGCCTTCCAGGGGGTCCGGTATGGCTACACCTTC CAFQGVRYGYTF TRBD1 NA TRBJ1-2 TRBV27
TGCGCCAGCAGCTTGGGGATAATAGGGAGGGTTGAGCAGTTCTTC CASSLGIIGRVEQFF TRBD2 once TRBJ2-1 TRBV5-1
TGTGCCAGCAGCTTCTGGGACTCCTTTCGCATTACAGATACGCAGTATTTT CASSFWDSFRITDTQYF NA few TRBJ2-3 TRBV5-6
TGTGCCAGCAGTTTACTAGAGGGATTCCCCTACGAGCAGTACTTC CASSLLEGFPYEQYF NA NA TRBJ2-7 TRBV28
TGCGCCAGCAGCCCCAACGGGGGACTCAACACCGGGGAGCTGTTTTTT CASSPNGGLNTGELFF NA NA TRBJ2-2 TRBV4-1
TGTGCCAGCAGTTCCTTACTAGCGGGAGAGTCATACGAGCAGTACTTC CASSSLLAGESYEQYF TRBD2 NA TRBJ2-7 TRBV27
TGTGCCAGCACCTCGGGGGGCCCGAACACTGAAGCTTTCTTT CASTSGGPNTEAFF NA NA TRBJ1-1 TRBV28
TGCAGTGCTACAGTGAACACTGAAGCTTTCTTT CSATVNTEAFF NA NA TRBJ1-1 TRBV20-1
TGTGCCAGCAGTCTGAATGAAAAACTGTTTTTT CASSLNEKLFF NA once TRBJ1-4 TRBV28
TGTGCCAGCAGTCCAACTTGGGGGGTTTACGAGCAGTACTTC CASSPTWGVYEQYF NA NA TRBJ2-7 TRBV28